The 21 T cell receptor beta chains given below trace back to one sample, sequenced in a study of T cell changes during pregnancy in multiple sclerosis. Measured with immunoSEQ multiplex PCR; TCRdb has only the in-frame clones, and not every one. Here the sample spans around 60,000 clones, approximately 90% being singletons. Material: peripheral blood, obtained in the first trimester of pregnancy. The receptor set was obtained from a female donor with multiple sclerosis, enrolled in a pregnancy study.

V usage is TRBV27 and J usage is TRBJ1-5; no definite D call. Germline lookup yields CDR1 MNHEY and CDR2 SMNVEV (reference sequence). The CDR3 totals 13 residues. V was trimmed by 2 bases and J by 6 bases, leaving 8 bases between them. CDR3 sequence reads: CASSLKEFQPQHF. CDR3 DNA: TGTGCCAGCAGTTTAAAGGAGTTTCAGCCCCAGCATTTT.

The chain links TRBV6-5 to TRBJ1-2; 8 bases are a match to TRBD1. The V and J ends lost 7 bases and 8 bases, in that order; junction bases with no gene match: 15. The CDR3 covers 15 residues. Germline lookup yields CDR1 MNHEY and CDR2 SVGAGI. CDR3 sequence (DNA): TGTGCCAGCAAGAATGGGGACAGGCCCGGGGAGGGCTACACCTTC. The encoded protein is CASKNGDRPGEGYTF.

V usage is TRBV9 and J usage is TRBJ2-3; the match to TRBD2 covers 12 bases. Germline V lookup: CDR1 SGDLS, CDR2 YYNGEE. This CDR3 spans 16 amino acids. With V trimmed by 4 bases and J by 2 bases, 5 bases remained unmatched. CDR3 sequence reads: CASSPPSGGDTDTQYF. The CDR3 bases are TGTGCCAGCAGCCCTCCTAGCGGGGGGGACACAGATACGCAGTATTTT.

This chain joins TRBV7-9 and TRBJ2-5, with 8 bases that match TRBD1. Looked up from germline, CDR1 is SEHNR and CDR2 is FQNEAQ (reference sequence). Germline trimming cut 4 bases from V and 5 bases from J; bases unmatched to any gene: 3. The CDR3 runs to 13 residues. CDR3 DNA: TGTGCCAGCAGCTGGGACAGGAGGGAGACCCAGTACTTC. It codes for CASSWDRRETQYF.

The chain joins TRBV10-2 to TRBJ1-1; TRBD1 is a possible D gene (5 bases). Trimming removed 3 bases from V and 8 bases from J, with 13 bases in between. The CDR3 is made up of 13 amino acids. In germline, CDR1 is WSHSY, CDR2 SAAADI. This CDR3 reads CASSEQESLEAFF. The CDR3 bases are TGCGCCAGCAGTGAACAGGAAAGCCTAGAAGCTTTCTTT.

The chain is built from TRBV28 and TRBJ1-2; D is unclear. This CDR3 is built from 13 residues. Germline V gene sequence: CDR1 MDHEN, CDR2 SYDVKM. Trimming cost V 3 bases and J 2 bases, with 7 bases left between them. The CDR3 spells CASSFNTNYGYTF. CDR3 nucleotide sequence: TGTGCCAGCAGTTTTAACACCAACTATGGCTACACCTTC.

The V and J genes are TRBV21-1 and TRBJ2-7; the DNA was not compared with TRBD1, the D call given in the table. TRBV21-1 is a documented pseudogene. The CDR3 contains 15 residues. The CDR3 DNA is TGTGCCAGCAGCAAAGCTGTGACAGGGTCCTACGAGCAGTACTTC. Translating gives CASSKAVTGSYEQYF.

The table lists this clone with a few counts. The chain joins TRBV6-5 to TRBJ2-7, with 8 bases fitting TRBD1. V was clipped by 2 bases and J by 3 bases; unmatched bases: 6. CDR1 and CDR2 (germline): MNHEY, SVGAGI. This CDR3 has 15 amino acids. The CDR3 loop reads CASSYRQGADYEQYF. For the CDR3, the DNA is TGTGCCAGCAGTTACCGCCAGGGGGCTGACTACGAGCAGTACTTC.

This CDR3 reads CASSYGAGLETQYF. CDR3 bases: TGTGCCAGCAGTTACGGGGCGGGATTAGAGACCCAGTACTTC. The chain joins TRBV6-5 to TRBJ2-5, with TRBD2 as a possible D gene (6 bases). CDR1 is MNHEY, CDR2 SVGAGI, per germline. The CDR3 covers 14 residues. The ends were cut back, 2 bases at V and 4 bases at J, with 11 bases in the middle.

The CDR3 DNA is TGTGCCAGCTCACCAACGGTTGCCTCTGGAAACACCATATATTTT. Translation gives CASSPTVASGNTIYF. This chain links TRBV18 with TRBJ1-3; D is undetermined. CDR3 length equals 15 residues. CDR1 and CDR2 (germline): KGHSH, LQKENI. V was shortened by 2 bases and J by 0 bases, with 8 bases between the two germline ends.

J is TRBJ2-7 and V is TRBV14, with D possibly being TRBD1 (6 bases). Trimming shortened V by 4 bases and J by 3 bases, and 10 bases separated the two germline ends. There are 13 residues in the CDR3. The germline V gene encodes CDR1 SGHDN and CDR2 FVKESK. In nucleotides, the CDR3 is TGTGCCAGCAGCCGGACAGCATACTACGAGCAGTACTTC. Its translation: CASSRTAYYEQYF.

The chain recombines TRBV19 with TRBJ1-4; D not resolved. The germline V gene has CDR1 LNHDA and CDR2 SQIVND (reference sequence). There are 16 residues in the CDR3. The V and J ends lost 6 bases and 0 bases respectively, with 14 bases between them. This CDR3 reads CASRAGSATTNEKLFF. The CDR3 region has the DNA TGTGCCAGTAGGGCGGGATCCGCCACAACTAATGAAAAACTGTTTTTT.

The chain recombines TRBV9 with TRBJ1-1; no clear D gene. CDR3 length equals 13 residues. Germline lookup yields CDR1 SGDLS and CDR2 YYNGEE. The V and J ends lost 3 bases and 1 base respectively, with 7 bases between them. CDR3 residues: CASSADWNTEAFF. The CDR3 nucleotides are TGTGCCAGCAGCGCGGACTGGAACACTGAAGCTTTCTTT.

This clone was recorded only once. This chain links TRBV18 with TRBJ1-1; possibly TRBD1 for D (5 bases). The CDR3 is 15 residues long. Trimming shortened V by 1 base and J by 1 base, and 10 bases separated the two germline ends. The germline V gene has CDR1 KGHSH and CDR2 LQKENI. The CDR3 nucleotides are TGTGCCAGCTCACCACGGCAGGGTCAGAACACTGAAGCTTTCTTT. It is translated as CASSPRQGQNTEAFF.

The genes are TRBV30 and TRBJ1-1; unclear D gene. CDR3 length equals 13 residues. Per the germline V gene, CDR1 is GTSNPN and CDR2 is SVGIG (reference sequence). Trimming cost V 2 bases and J 1 base, with 8 bases left between them. The DNA for the CDR3 is TGTGCCTGGAGTCGGGAAACGAACACTGAAGCTTTCTTT. This codes for CAWSRETNTEAFF.

The chain links TRBV19 to TRBJ2-1; 9 nucleotides align to TRBD2. This CDR3 contains 14 residues. The trim removed 6 bases at V and 7 bases at J, leaving 7 bases unmatched. Germline CDR1 is LNHDA and CDR2 is SQIVND (reference sequence). The DNA of the CDR3 is TGTGCCAGTAGGCGGGAGGGCCGGAATAATGAGCAGTTCTTC. It is translated as CASRREGRNNEQFF.

This chain joins TRBV30 and TRBJ1-2; D perhaps matches TRBD1 (5 bases). This CDR3 is 15 amino acids long. The V and J ends lost 5 bases and 4 bases respectively, with 20 bases between them. Germline CDR1 GTSNPN, CDR2 SVGIG (reference sequence). The CDR3 sequence is CAWGLSGLSSYGYTF. The CDR3 DNA reads as TGTGCCTGGGGCCTTTCGGGACTCTCCAGCTATGGCTACACCTTC. The entire variable domain, with the rest obtained from reference TRBV30 and TRBJ1-2, is as follows: SQTIHQWPATLVQPVGSPLSLECTVEGTSNPNLYWYRQAAGRGLQLLFYSVGIGQISSEVPQNLSASRPQDRQFILSSKKLLLSDSGFYLCAWGLSGLSSYGYTFGSGTRLTVV.

Only one count was recorded for this clone. The chain joins TRBV6-4 to TRBJ2-7; D is possibly TRBD2 (5 bases). The germline V gene encodes CDR1 MRHNA and CDR2 SNTAGT. This CDR3 comprises 13 residues. With 6 bases removed from V and 4 bases from J, the gap between germline ends came to 13 bases. This chain's CDR3 is CASSLNPGYEQYF. CDR3 DNA sequence: TGTGCCAGCAGCCTAAACCCGGGATACGAGCAGTACTTC.

The chain uses TRBV6-5 and TRBJ2-2; a possible D gene is TRBD1 (6 bases). The CDR3 totals 14 residues. Trimming took off 2 bases at V and 6 bases at J, with 10 bases between the two ends. Germline assignment: CDR1 MNHEY and CDR2 SVGAGI. This CDR3 is CASSYEAGAGELFF. CDR3 DNA: TGTGCCAGCAGTTACGAGGCAGGGGCCGGGGAGCTGTTTTTT.

This chain links TRBV7-7 with TRBJ2-5, with TRBD2 identical over 13 bases. The CDR3 loop spans 15 amino acids. Looked up from germline, CDR1 is SSHAT and CDR2 is FNYEAQ (reference sequence). Trimming removed 3 bases from V and 3 bases from J; junction bases left unmatched: 1. The CDR3 sequence is CASSFGTSGEETQYF. CDR3 DNA: TGTGCCAGCAGCTTTGGGACTAGCGGGGAAGAGACCCAGTACTTC.

The CDR3 DNA follows: TGTGCCAGCAGCGTGGTCCGGGACAGCCAAGAGACCCAGTACTTC. Protein sequence: CASSVVRDSQETQYF. The chain employs TRBV5-6 and TRBJ2-5, with 7 bases lining up with TRBD1. Germline V lookup: CDR1 SGHDT, CDR2 YYEEEE. The CDR3 contains 15 residues. J gave up 1 base and V 4 bases, and 7 bases lay outside the gene matches.